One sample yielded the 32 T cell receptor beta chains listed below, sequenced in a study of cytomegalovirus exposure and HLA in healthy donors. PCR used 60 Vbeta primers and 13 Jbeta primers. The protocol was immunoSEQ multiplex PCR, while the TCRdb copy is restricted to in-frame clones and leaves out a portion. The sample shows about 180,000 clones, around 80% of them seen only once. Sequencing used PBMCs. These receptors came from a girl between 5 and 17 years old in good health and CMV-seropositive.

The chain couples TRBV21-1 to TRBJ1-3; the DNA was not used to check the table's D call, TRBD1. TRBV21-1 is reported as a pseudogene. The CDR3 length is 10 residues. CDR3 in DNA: TGTGCCACCCCGTGGCGGACAGCCCTGTTC. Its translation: CATPWRTALF.

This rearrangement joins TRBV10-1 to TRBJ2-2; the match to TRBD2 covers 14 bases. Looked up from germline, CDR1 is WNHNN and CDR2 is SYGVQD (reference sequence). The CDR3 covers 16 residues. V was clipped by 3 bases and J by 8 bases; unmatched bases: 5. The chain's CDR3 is CASSDRGLAGAGELFF. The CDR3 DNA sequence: TGCGCCAGCAGTGACCGGGGACTAGCGGGAGCAGGGGAGCTGTTTTTT.

The CDR3 region has the DNA TGTGCCAGCAGTTTAGGACAGGGGGCCGCCTACGAGCAGTACTTC. Encoded protein: CASSLGQGAAYEQYF. V usage is TRBV6-5 and J usage is TRBJ2-7; TRBD1 matches at 11 bases. There are 15 residues in the CDR3. The V gene's germline CDR1 is MNHEY and CDR2 SVGAGI. V lost 4 bases to trimming and J lost 2 bases; unmatched junction nucleotides: 4.

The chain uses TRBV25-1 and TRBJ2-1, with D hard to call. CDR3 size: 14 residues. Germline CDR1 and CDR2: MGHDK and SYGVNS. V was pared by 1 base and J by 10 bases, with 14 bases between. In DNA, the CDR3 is TGTGCCAGCAGTGAATCGAATTACGTCGAGGAGCAGTTCTTC. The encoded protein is CASSESNYVEEQFF.

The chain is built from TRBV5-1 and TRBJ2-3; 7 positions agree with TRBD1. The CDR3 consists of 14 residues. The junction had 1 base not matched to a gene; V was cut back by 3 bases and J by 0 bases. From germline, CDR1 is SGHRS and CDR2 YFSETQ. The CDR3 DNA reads TGCGCCAGCAGCTGGACAGGTAGCACAGATACGCAGTATTTT. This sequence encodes CASSWTGSTDTQYF.

CDR3 sequence reads: CASSFTIPRTGRAPYEQYF. Here the CDR3 DNA reads TGCGCCAGCAGCTTTACTATTCCAAGAACAGGGAGGGCACCCTACGAGCAGTACTTC. The chain employs TRBV5-1 and TRBJ2-7, with D possibly being TRBD2 (7 bases). This CDR3 has 19 residues. The germline gives CDR1 SGHRS, CDR2 YFSETQ. Trimming took off 2 bases at V and 2 bases at J, with 26 bases between the two ends.

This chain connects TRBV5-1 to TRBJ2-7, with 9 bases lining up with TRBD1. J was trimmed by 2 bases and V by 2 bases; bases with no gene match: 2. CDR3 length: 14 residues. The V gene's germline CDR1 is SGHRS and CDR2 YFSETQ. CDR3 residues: CASSFGTGTYEQYF. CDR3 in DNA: TGCGCCAGCAGCTTCGGGACAGGGACCTACGAGCAGTACTTC.

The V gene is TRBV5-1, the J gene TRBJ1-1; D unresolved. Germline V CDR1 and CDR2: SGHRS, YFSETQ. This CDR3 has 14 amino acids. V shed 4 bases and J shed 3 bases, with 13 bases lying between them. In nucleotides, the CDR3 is TGCGCCAGCAGCCCCGGGAGTCGGGACACTGAAGCTTTCTTT. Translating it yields CASSPGSRDTEAFF. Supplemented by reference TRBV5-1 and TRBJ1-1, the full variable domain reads KAGVTQTPRYLIKTRGQQVTLSCSPISGHRSVSWYQQTPGQGLQFLFEYFSETQRNKGNFPGRFSGRQFSNSRSEMNVSTLELGDSALYLCASSPGSRDTEAFFGQGTRLTVV.

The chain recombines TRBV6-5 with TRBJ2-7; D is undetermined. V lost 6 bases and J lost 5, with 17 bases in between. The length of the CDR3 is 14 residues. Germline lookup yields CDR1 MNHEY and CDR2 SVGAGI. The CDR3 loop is CASSRSTPVDEQYF. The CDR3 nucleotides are TGTGCCAGCAGCCGTTCTACCCCGGTCGACGAGCAGTACTTC.

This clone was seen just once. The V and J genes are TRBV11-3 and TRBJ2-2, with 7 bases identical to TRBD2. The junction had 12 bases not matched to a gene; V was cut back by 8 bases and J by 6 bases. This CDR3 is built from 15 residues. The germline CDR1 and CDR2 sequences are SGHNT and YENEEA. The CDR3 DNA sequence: TGTGCCAGCGCCATGGGCGGGAGAGGGGCCGGGGAGCTGTTTTTT. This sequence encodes CASAMGGRGAGELFF.

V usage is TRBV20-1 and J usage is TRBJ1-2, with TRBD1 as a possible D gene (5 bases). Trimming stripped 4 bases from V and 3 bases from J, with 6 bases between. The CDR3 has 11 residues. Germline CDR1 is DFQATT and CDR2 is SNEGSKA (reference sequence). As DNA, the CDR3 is TGCAGTGCTAAAGGGGACTATGGCTACACCTTC. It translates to CSAKGDYGYTF.

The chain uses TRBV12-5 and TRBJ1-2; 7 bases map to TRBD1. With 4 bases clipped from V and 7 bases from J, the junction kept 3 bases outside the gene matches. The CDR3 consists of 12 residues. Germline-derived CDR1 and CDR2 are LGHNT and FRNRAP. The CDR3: CASGSTGPGYTF. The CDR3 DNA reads TGTGCTAGTGGTTCGACAGGGCCTGGCTACACCTTC.

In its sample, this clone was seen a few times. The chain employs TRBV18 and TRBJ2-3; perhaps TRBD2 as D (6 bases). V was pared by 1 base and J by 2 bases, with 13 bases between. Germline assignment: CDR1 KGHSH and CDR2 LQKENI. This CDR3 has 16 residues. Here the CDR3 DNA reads TGTGCCAGCTCACCACTGAGCGGGTCGTCCACAGATACGCAGTATTTT. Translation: CASSPLSGSSTDTQYF. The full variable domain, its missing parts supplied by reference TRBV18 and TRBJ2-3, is NAGVMQNPRHLVRRRGQEARLRCSPMKGHSHVYWYRQLPEEGLKFMVYLQKENIIDESGMPKERFSAEFPKEGPSILRIQQVVRGDSAAYFCASSPLSGSSTDTQYFGPGTRLTVL.

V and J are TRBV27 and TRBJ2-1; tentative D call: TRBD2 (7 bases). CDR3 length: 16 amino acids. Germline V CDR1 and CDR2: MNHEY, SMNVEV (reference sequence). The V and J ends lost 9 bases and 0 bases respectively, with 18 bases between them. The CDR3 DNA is TGTGCCAGGAGGGGGGTGGCTAGCGGCTCCTACAATGAGCAGTTCTTC. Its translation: CARRGVASGSYNEQFF.

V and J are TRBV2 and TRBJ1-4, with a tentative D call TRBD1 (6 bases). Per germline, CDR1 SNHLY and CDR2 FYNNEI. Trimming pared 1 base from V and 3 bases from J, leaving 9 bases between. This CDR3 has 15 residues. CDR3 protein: CASSEEGVANEKLFF. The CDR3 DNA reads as TGTGCCAGCAGTGAAGAGGGGGTGGCTAATGAAAAACTGTTTTTT.

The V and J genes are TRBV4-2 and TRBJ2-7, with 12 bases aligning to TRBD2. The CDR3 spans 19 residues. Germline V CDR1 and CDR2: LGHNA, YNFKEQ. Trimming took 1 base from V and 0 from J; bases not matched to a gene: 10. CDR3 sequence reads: CASSQGGASGRGSSYEQYF. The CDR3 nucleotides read TGTGCCAGCAGCCAAGGGGGGGCTAGCGGGAGGGGGAGCTCCTACGAGCAGTACTTC.

CDR3 amino acids: CASSQALMNTEAFF. The DNA of the CDR3 is TGTGCCAGCAGCCAAGCCCTAATGAACACTGAAGCTTTCTTT. The V gene is TRBV5-4, the J gene TRBJ1-1; no clear D gene. CDR3 length: 14 residues. Germline V gene data show CDR1 as SGHNT and CDR2 as YYREEE (reference sequence). The germline V and J ends were trimmed by 4 bases and 0 bases, with 10 bases remaining between them.

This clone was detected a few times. This chain's CDR3 is CASRTPRGGWNQPQHF. DNA for the CDR3: TGTGCCAGTAGGACACCAAGGGGGGGCTGGAATCAGCCCCAGCATTTT. This sequence joins TRBV19 and TRBJ1-5; D is possibly TRBD1 (6 bases). Germline V gene data show CDR1 as LNHDA and CDR2 as SQIVND (reference sequence). V was cut by 6 bases and J by 4 bases, with 19 bases left in between. The CDR3 has 16 residues. Full variable domain (rest looked up from reference TRBV19 and TRBJ1-5): DGGITQSPKYLFRKEGQNVTLSCEQNLNHDAMYWYRQDPGQGLRLIYYSQIVNDFQKGDIAEGYSVSREKKESFPLTVTSAQKNPTAFYLCASRTPRGGWNQPQHFGDGTRLSIL.

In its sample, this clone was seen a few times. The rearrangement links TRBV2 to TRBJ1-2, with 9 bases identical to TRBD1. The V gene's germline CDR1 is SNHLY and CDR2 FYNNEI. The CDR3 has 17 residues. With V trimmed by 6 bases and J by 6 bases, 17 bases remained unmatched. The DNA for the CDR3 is TGTGCCAGCAGCGAGGATGGTATCGGGACAGGGCACGATGGCTACACCTTC. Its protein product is CASSEDGIGTGHDGYTF.

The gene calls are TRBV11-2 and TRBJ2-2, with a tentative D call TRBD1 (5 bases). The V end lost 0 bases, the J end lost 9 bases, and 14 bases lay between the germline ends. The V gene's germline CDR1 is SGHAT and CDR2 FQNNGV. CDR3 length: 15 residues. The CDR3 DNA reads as TGTGCCAGCAGCTTAGATGGGGCCTTCGGATGGGAGCTGTTTTTT. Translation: CASSLDGAFGWELFF.

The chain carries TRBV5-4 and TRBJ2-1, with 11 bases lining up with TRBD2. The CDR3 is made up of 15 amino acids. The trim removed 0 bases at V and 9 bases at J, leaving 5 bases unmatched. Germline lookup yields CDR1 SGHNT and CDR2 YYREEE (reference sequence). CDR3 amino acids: CASSLGLAGSVEQFF. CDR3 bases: TGTGCCAGCAGCTTGGGACTAGCGGGATCGGTTGAGCAGTTCTTC.

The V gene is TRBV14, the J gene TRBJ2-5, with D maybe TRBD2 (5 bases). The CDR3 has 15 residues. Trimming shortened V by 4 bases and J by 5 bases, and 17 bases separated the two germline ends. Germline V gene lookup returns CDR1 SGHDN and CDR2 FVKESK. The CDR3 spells CASSLSPGTGETQYF. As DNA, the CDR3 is TGTGCCAGCAGCCTCTCCCCAGGAACGGGGGAGACCCAGTACTTC. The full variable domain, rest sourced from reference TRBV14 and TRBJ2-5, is EAGVTQFPSHSVIEKGQTVTLRCDPISGHDNLYWYRRVMGKEIKFLLHFVKESKQDESGMPNNRFLAERTGGTYSTLKVQPAELEDSGVYFCASSLSPGTGETQYFGPGTRLLVL.

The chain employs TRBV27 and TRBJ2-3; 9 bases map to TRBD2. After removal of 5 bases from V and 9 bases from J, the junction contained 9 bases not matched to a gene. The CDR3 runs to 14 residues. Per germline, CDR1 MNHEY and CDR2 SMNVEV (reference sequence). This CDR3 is CASSLLAGSGTQYF. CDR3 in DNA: TGTGCCAGCAGTCTTCTAGCGGGGTCAGGAACGCAGTATTTT.

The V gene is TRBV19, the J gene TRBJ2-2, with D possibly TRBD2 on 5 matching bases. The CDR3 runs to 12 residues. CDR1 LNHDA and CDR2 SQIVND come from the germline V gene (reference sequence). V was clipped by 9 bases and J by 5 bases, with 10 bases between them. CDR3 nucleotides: TGTGCCAGCGAGGGCAGTACCGGGGAGCTGTTTTTT. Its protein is CASEGSTGELFF.

The CDR3 spells CASSDEPGTEAFF. The CDR3 coding sequence is TGTGCCAGCAGCGACGAGCCCGGGACTGAAGCTTTCTTT. V usage is TRBV7-9 and J usage is TRBJ1-1; D not certain. Germline V CDR1 and CDR2: SEHNR, FQNEAQ (reference sequence). V was pared by 5 bases and J by 5 bases, with 12 bases between. The CDR3 spans 13 residues.

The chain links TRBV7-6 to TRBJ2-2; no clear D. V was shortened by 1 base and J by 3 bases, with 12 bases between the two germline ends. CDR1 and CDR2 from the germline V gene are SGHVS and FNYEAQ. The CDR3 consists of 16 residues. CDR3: CASSLEQVADTGELFF. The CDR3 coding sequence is TGTGCCAGCAGCTTAGAACAAGTTGCGGACACCGGGGAGCTGTTTTTT.

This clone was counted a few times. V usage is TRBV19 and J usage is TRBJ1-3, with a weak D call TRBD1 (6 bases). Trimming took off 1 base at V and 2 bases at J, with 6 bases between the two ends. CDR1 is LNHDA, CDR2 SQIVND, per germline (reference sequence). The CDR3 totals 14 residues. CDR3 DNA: TGTGCCAGTAGTATAGGGACAGCTGGAAACACCATATATTTT. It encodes CASSIGTAGNTIYF.

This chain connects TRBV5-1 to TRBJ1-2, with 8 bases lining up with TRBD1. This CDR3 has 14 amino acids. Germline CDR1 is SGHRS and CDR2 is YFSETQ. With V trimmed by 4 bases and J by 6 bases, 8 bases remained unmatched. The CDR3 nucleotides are TGCGCCAGCAGCCGTGGACAGGGTGAGGATGGCTACACCTTC. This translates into CASSRGQGEDGYTF.

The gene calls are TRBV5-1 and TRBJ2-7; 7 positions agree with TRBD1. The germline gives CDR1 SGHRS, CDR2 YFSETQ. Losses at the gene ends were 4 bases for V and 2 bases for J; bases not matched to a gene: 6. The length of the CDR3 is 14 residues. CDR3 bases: TGCGCCAGCAGCCCCGGACAGGAAGCCTACGAGCAGTACTTC. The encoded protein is CASSPGQEAYEQYF. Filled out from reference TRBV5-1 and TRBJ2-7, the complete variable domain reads KAGVTQTPRYLIKTRGQQVTLSCSPISGHRSVSWYQQTPGQGLQFLFEYFSETQRNKGNFPGRFSGRQFSNSRSEMNVSTLELGDSALYLCASSPGQEAYEQYFGPGTRLTVT.

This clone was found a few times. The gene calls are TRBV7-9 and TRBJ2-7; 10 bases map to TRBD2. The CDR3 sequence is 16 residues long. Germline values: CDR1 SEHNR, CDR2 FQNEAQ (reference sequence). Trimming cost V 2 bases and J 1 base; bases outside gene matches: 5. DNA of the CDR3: TGTGCCAGCAGCTTATTGGGACTAGCGTCTTCCTACGAGCAGTACTTC. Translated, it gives CASSLLGLASSYEQYF.

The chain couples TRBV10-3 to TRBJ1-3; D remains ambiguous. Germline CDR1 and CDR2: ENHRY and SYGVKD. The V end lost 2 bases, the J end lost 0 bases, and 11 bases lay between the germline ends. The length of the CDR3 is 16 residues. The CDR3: CAISEITTISGNTIYF. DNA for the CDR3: TGTGCCATCAGTGAGATAACAACGATCTCTGGAAACACCATATATTTT.

The CDR3 is CASSEGGDQPQHF. The CDR3 DNA sequence: TGTGCCAGCAGTGAAGGCGGAGATCAGCCCCAGCATTTT. V gene TRBV2 combines with J gene TRBJ1-5, with D hard to call. The CDR3 is 13 residues long. Looked up from germline, CDR1 is SNHLY and CDR2 is FYNNEI. The V end lost 1 base, the J end lost 5 bases, and 6 bases lay between the germline ends.